The 14 T cell receptor beta chains in this list originate from one sample, sequenced in a study of response to subunit inactivated influenza vaccine. TCRdb called the RT-PCR reads again in MiXCR, with one record for every CDR3 protein. The data hold 590,000 or so distinct CDR3 sequences, with 14% observed a single time. The sequencing here drew on PBMCs from blood, taken 14 to 15 days before vaccination. These receptor sequences come from a man aged 50-60 years who received an inactivated influenza vaccine.

The gene calls are TRBV12-3 or TRBV12-4 and TRBJ1-2; 8 bases are a match to TRBD1. The CDR3 extends over 15 amino acids. V was pared by 6 bases and J by 3 bases, with 9 bases of the junction left unmatched. For the CDR3, the DNA is TGTGCCAGCAGCTCAAATCAGGGGGCCTACTATGGCTACACCTTC. This gives the protein CASSSNQGAYYGYTF.

The chain recombines TRBV20-1 with TRBJ2-1, with D possibly called TRBD1 or TRBD2 (5 bases each). V was pared by 3 bases and J by 2 bases, with 11 bases between. The germline V gene encodes CDR1 DFQATT and CDR2 SNEGSKA (reference sequence). The CDR3 runs to 14 residues. The CDR3 DNA sequence: TGCAGTGCTAGGGGCAGGGAGACCTACAATGAGCAGTTCTTC. Its translation is CSARGRETYNEQFF.

This clonotype has a single count. This sequence joins TRBV28 and TRBJ2-1; TRBD2 matches at 7 bases. The CDR3 totals 17 residues. Germline values: CDR1 MDHEN, CDR2 SYDVKM. Trimming removed 2 bases from V and 0 bases from J; junction bases left unmatched: 7. The CDR3 here is CASSLVGGTASYNEQFF. The CDR3, as DNA: TGTGCCAGCAGTTTAGTGGGGGGGACCGCCTCCTACAATGAGCAGTTCTTC.

This clonotype was seen only a few times. The chain recombines TRBV9 with TRBJ2-1; 7 positions agree with TRBD2. Germline V lookup: CDR1 SGDLS, CDR2 YYNGEE. This CDR3 region has 15 residues. J gave up 9 bases and V 0 bases, and 9 bases lay outside the gene matches. CDR3 sequence reads: CASSVATGEGSEQFF. CDR3 sequence (DNA): TGTGCCAGCAGCGTAGCTACGGGGGAGGGAAGTGAGCAGTTCTTC.

About this clonotype itself: Relative to the germline gene, one junction end is altered; a read error may explain this. The chain carries TRBV12-3 or TRBV12-4 and TRBJ1-5; D remains ambiguous. This CDR3 comprises 14 residues. CDR3 in amino acids: CASSLTGSNHPQHF. Here the CDR3 DNA reads TGTGCCAGCAGTCTGACGGGGAGCAATCACCCCCAGCATTTT.

The chain joins TRBV20-1 to TRBJ2-5; D possibly corresponds to TRBD2 (7 bases). This CDR3 comprises 17 residues. Trimming removed 0 bases from V and 3 bases from J, with 20 bases in between. Germline V gene lookup returns CDR1 DFQATT and CDR2 SNEGSKA (reference sequence). CDR3 residues: CSARDSRRGPLEETQYF. CDR3 DNA sequence: TGCAGTGCTAGAGATTCGCGGCGGGGGCCTTTGGAAGAGACCCAGTACTTC.

This clonotype appeared a few times. This chain joins TRBV24-1 and TRBJ1-2, with D possibly being TRBD1 (6 bases). This CDR3 has 14 residues. Germline assignment: CDR1 KGHDR and CDR2 SFDVKD. With 4 bases removed from V and 8 bases from J, the gap between germline ends came to 16 bases. CDR3 in amino acids: CATSDPRTESGYTF. As DNA, the CDR3 is TGTGCCACCAGTGACCCACGGACAGAGTCCGGCTACACCTTC.

This clonotype has more than one count but fewer than ten. The chain recombines TRBV7-6 with TRBJ2-5; D possibly corresponds to TRBD1 (5 bases). CDR1 is SGHVS, CDR2 FNYEAQ, per germline. The CDR3 loop spans 16 amino acids. V was shortened by 5 bases and J by 0 bases, with 16 bases between the two germline ends. The CDR3 DNA sequence: TGTGCCAGCAGCCCACAAGCCTCAGGGTACCAAGAGACCCAGTACTTC. Translating gives CASSPQASGYQETQYF. The variable domain in full, completed from reference TRBV7-6 and TRBJ2-5, reads GAGVSQSPRYKVTKRGQDVALRCDPISGHVSLYWYRQALGQGPEFLTYFNYEAQQDKSGLPNDRFSAERPEGSISTLTIQRTEQRDSAMYRCASSPQASGYQETQYFGPGTRLLVL.

This clonotype was observed a few times. The chain recombines TRBV3-1 with TRBJ1-1, with 10 bases identical to TRBD1. V gave up 3 bases and J gave up 5 bases; unmatched junction bases: 3. The germline CDR1 and CDR2 sequences are LGHDT and YNNKEL (reference sequence). This CDR3 region has 14 residues. CDR3 sequence (DNA): TGTGCCAGCAGCCATGGGGACAGGGGTACTGAAGCTTTCTTT. Translated, it gives CASSHGDRGTEAFF.

This clonotype turned up a few times. The chain recombines TRBV6-5 with TRBJ2-1, with TRBD1 identical over 8 bases. V shed 4 bases, J shed 8 bases, and the junction held 13 bases outside the gene matches. The CDR3 has 16 residues. CDR1 and CDR2 (germline): MNHEY, SVGAGI. CDR3 residues: CASSSLGQGAGDEQFF. CDR3 bases: TGTGCCAGCAGTTCCCTCGGTCAGGGGGCCGGCGATGAGCAGTTCTTC.

This clonotype turned up a few times. The chain joins TRBV29-1 to TRBJ2-5; unclear D gene. The germline CDR1 and CDR2 sequences are SQVTM and ANQGSEA. The CDR3 is 12 amino acids. In nucleotides, the CDR3 is TGCAGTGGAGTAGGTGGGCAAGAGACCCAGTACTTC. Its protein is CSGVGGQETQYF.

This clonotype has ten or more counts. V gene TRBV29-1 combines with J gene TRBJ2-1, with 10 bases aligning to TRBD1. Germline lookup yields CDR1 SQVTM and CDR2 ANQGSEA. CDR3 length equals 16 residues. V lost 4 bases to trimming and J lost 5 bases; unmatched junction nucleotides: 11. The CDR3 bases are TGCAGCGTTGCGATCGGAGGACAGGGGGATAACAATGAGCAGTTCTTC. It translates to CSVAIGGQGDNNEQFF.

This clonotype appeared a few times. This chain joins TRBV20-1 and TRBJ1-5; D uncertain. Germline V gives CDR1 DFQATT, CDR2 SNEGSKA (reference sequence). The CDR3 loop spans 13 amino acids. Trimming cost V 2 bases and J 4 bases, with 9 bases left between them. In DNA form, the CDR3 reads TGCAGTGCTAGATCCGGGAGGAATCAGCCCCAGCATTTT. It yields the protein CSARSGRNQPQHF.

V and J are TRBV10-3 and TRBJ2-7; 7 positions agree with TRBD2. V dropped 0 bases and J dropped 2; count of bases not matched to a gene: 4. CDR3 length equals 15 residues. The germline CDR1 and CDR2 sequences are ENHRY and SYGVKD. For the CDR3, the DNA is TGTGCCATCAGTGAGTCCCCTAGCGGACCCTACGAGCAGTACTTC. This encodes CAISESPSGPYEQYF.